One sample yielded the 25 T cell receptor beta chains listed below, sequenced in a study of blood T cell repertoires in COVID-19. Repertoires were generated with immunoSEQ multiplex PCR, while TCRdb's copy carries only in-frame clones and drops some. The top ten hold about 6.9% of the sample, which has about 66,000 clones, 82% seen once. Sequencing was performed on peripheral blood. The receptors originated from a man in his 60s with acute or convalescent COVID-19.

CDR3 DNA sequence: TGTGCCAGCAGTTTGACAGGGGTCGATGATTCACCCCTCCACTTT. It codes for CASSLTGVDDSPLHF. The V and J genes are TRBV27 and TRBJ1-6; 8 bases align to TRBD1. The CDR3 sequence is 15 residues long. Trimming took 3 bases from V and 8 from J; bases not matched to a gene: 6. Germline V lookup: CDR1 MNHEY, CDR2 SMNVEV (reference sequence).

The chain recombines TRBV5-1 with TRBJ2-6, with 7 bases matching TRBD2. V lost 4 bases to trimming and J lost 2 bases; unmatched junction nucleotides: 6. CDR1 and CDR2 from the germline V gene are SGHRS and YFSETQ. The CDR3 sequence is 16 residues long. The CDR3 spells CASSATSFPGANVLTF. CDR3 coding DNA: TGCGCCAGCAGCGCGACTAGCTTCCCTGGGGCCAACGTCCTGACTTTC. The entire variable domain, with the rest obtained from reference TRBV5-1 and TRBJ2-6, is as follows: KAGVTQTPRYLIKTRGQQVTLSCSPISGHRSVSWYQQTPGQGLQFLFEYFSETQRNKGNFPGRFSGRQFSNSRSEMNVSTLELGDSALYLCASSATSFPGANVLTFGAGSRLTVL.

This clone was counted once. The chain is built from TRBV7-9 and TRBJ1-1, with D perhaps TRBD1 (6 bases). Germline V lookup: CDR1 SEHNR, CDR2 FQNEAQ (reference sequence). V dropped 4 bases and J dropped 1 base, with 19 bases sitting between them. The CDR3 is 17 residues long. The chain's CDR3 is CASSSGRPGHRNTEAFF. The CDR3 DNA reads TGTGCCAGCAGCTCCGGGCGGCCGGGACACCGGAACACTGAAGCTTTCTTT.

This clone was seen only a few times. The chain couples TRBV7-8 to TRBJ1-2; D not certain. Germline V gene data show CDR1 as SGHVS and CDR2 as FQNEAQ. The V and J ends lost 4 bases and 4 bases respectively, with 13 bases between them. The CDR3 extends over 14 amino acids. The CDR3 DNA follows: TGTGCCAGCAGCTCTTTGGCCACCCGCTATGGCTACACCTTC. The encoded protein is CASSSLATRYGYTF.

In nucleotides, the CDR3 is TGCGCCAGCAGCCAAGATTGGTGGGGGGAGGCCGTTTCACATCAGCCCCAGCATTTT. It yields the protein CASSQDWWGEAVSHQPQHF. The chain joins TRBV4-3 to TRBJ1-5; tentatively, D is TRBD1 (5 bases). Trimming removed 0 bases at V and 5 bases at J, with 23 bases between. Looked up from germline, CDR1 is LGHNA and CDR2 is YSLEER. This CDR3 is built from 19 residues.

V usage is TRBV5-1 and J usage is TRBJ1-2; D is possibly TRBD1 (6 bases). V was clipped by 3 bases and J by 4 bases, with 7 bases between them. Germline V CDR1 and CDR2: SGHRS, YFSETQ. The CDR3 has 12 residues. The CDR3, as DNA: TGCGCCAGCAGCTCAGGGGCCTATGGCTACACCTTC. Amino acid sequence: CASSSGAYGYTF. Full variable domain (remainder filled in from reference TRBV5-1 and TRBJ1-2): KAGVTQTPRYLIKTRGQQVTLSCSPISGHRSVSWYQQTPGQGLQFLFEYFSETQRNKGNFPGRFSGRQFSNSRSEMNVSTLELGDSALYLCASSSGAYGYTFGSGTRLTVV.

The V gene is TRBV7-6, the J gene TRBJ1-1, with D possibly matching TRBD1 (6 bases). The CDR3 sequence is 17 residues long. Germline V gives CDR1 SGHVS, CDR2 FNYEAQ. Trimming cost V 1 base and J 2 bases, with 17 bases left between them. For the CDR3, the DNA is TGTGCCAGCAGCTTAGGGGACCCTAACAGGGTAAACACTGAAGCTTTCTTT. Protein: CASSLGDPNRVNTEAFF.

V and J are TRBV19 and TRBJ2-3, with D unclear. With 5 bases removed from V and 6 bases from J, the gap between germline ends came to 6 bases. CDR1 and CDR2 (germline): LNHDA, SQIVND (reference sequence). The CDR3 is made up of 11 amino acids. CDR3 sequence: CASSGRDTQYF. The CDR3 region has the DNA TGTGCCAGTAGTGGTCGGGATACGCAGTATTTT.

The chain joins TRBV5-6 to TRBJ2-2; 8 bases match TRBD1. The CDR3 has 17 amino acids. Per germline, CDR1 SGHDT and CDR2 YYEEEE. The J segment lost 3 bases and the V segment lost 0 bases, leaving 7 bases of the junction unmatched. The CDR3 DNA is TGTGCCAGCAGCTTGGTGACAGGGGCACGGGACACCGGGGAGCTGTTTTTT. It yields the protein CASSLVTGARDTGELFF.

The chain uses TRBV18 and TRBJ2-2; 14 bases match TRBD2. The V gene's germline CDR1 is KGHSH and CDR2 LQKENI. The CDR3 runs to 18 residues. V shed 0 bases and J 4 bases; nucleotides not matched to a gene: 4. CDR3 sequence: CASSPPGLAGAGTGELFF. The CDR3 coding sequence is TGTGCCAGCTCACCACCGGGACTAGCGGGGGCCGGCACCGGGGAGCTGTTTTTT.

The chain carries TRBV18 and TRBJ2-7; the D is unclear. The V end lost 2 bases, the J end lost 2 bases, and 10 bases lay between the germline ends. Per the germline V gene, CDR1 is KGHSH and CDR2 is LQKENI. The CDR3 length is 14 residues. The CDR3 region has the DNA TGTGCCAGCTCACCAGGAGTTACACCCTACGAGCAGTACTTC. As protein: CASSPGVTPYEQYF.

This clone has only one observation. The V call is TRBV6-5, the J call TRBJ2-2, with TRBD1 matching over 8 bases. CDR3 length: 14 amino acids. Germline V gives CDR1 MNHEY, CDR2 SVGAGI. The V segment lost 6 bases and the J segment 6 bases; nucleotides outside the gene matches: 6. The CDR3 here is CASRYRGSPGELFF. In DNA, the CDR3 is TGTGCCAGCAGATACAGGGGGAGCCCCGGGGAGCTGTTTTTT.

The chain couples TRBV19 to TRBJ1-6, with TRBD1 as a possible D gene (5 bases). Germline CDR1 LNHDA, CDR2 SQIVND (reference sequence). The V gene lost 6 bases and the J gene lost 5 bases, with 17 bases spanning the gap. The CDR3 totals 16 residues. In nucleotides, the CDR3 is TGTGCCAGTAGAGATGGGGCAGGGCTCGATAATTCACCCCTCCACTTT. It encodes CASRDGAGLDNSPLHF.

The chain carries TRBV27 and TRBJ1-6; 7 bases line up with TRBD1. Germline lookup yields CDR1 MNHEY and CDR2 SMNVEV (reference sequence). The V gene end was trimmed by 6 bases and the J gene end by 0 bases; junction bases not matched to a gene: 2. The CDR3 runs to 15 residues. CDR3 sequence reads: CASRRQGSYNSPLHF. The CDR3, as DNA: TGTGCCAGCAGGAGACAGGGCTCCTATAATTCACCCCTCCACTTT.

The CDR3 nucleotides are TGCGCCAGCAGTAATAAAGGGGCTAGCACAGATACGCAGTATTTT. Its translation: CASSNKGASTDTQYF. The chain links TRBV5-1 to TRBJ2-3, with D maybe TRBD1 (5 bases). V was trimmed by 5 bases and J by 0 bases, leaving 13 bases between them. Germline lookup yields CDR1 SGHRS and CDR2 YFSETQ. CDR3 length: 15 amino acids.

With respect to this clone: At one of its ends the junction is not consistent with the germline gene, which may arise from a read error. CDR3 nucleotides: TGCGCCAGCAGTCCCGGGACAGGGTTCGACCATGAGACCCAGTACTTC. This translates into CASSPGTGFDHETQYF. The V gene is TRBV10-1, the J gene TRBJ2-5, with 9 bases that match TRBD1. The germline V gene encodes CDR1 WNHNN and CDR2 SYGVQD (reference sequence). CDR3 length: 16 amino acids.

V and J are TRBV6-2 or TRBV6-3 and TRBJ2-3; D remains ambiguous. V was pared by 4 bases and J by 4 bases, with 6 bases between. CDR1 is MNHEY, CDR2 SVGEGT, per germline. This CDR3 is built from 12 residues. CDR3 nucleotides: TGTGCCAGCAGTTCCTTCCCAGATACGCAGTATTTT. Translating gives CASSSFPDTQYF.

The genes are TRBV18 and TRBJ1-3; 7 bases are shared with TRBD1. CDR1 is KGHSH and CDR2 is LQKENI in the germline V gene. CDR3 size: 14 residues. The V gene end was trimmed by 5 bases and the J gene end by 4 bases; junction bases not matched to a gene: 5. CDR3 residues: CASSSTGDGNTIYF. The DNA of the CDR3 is TGTGCCAGCTCATCCACAGGGGACGGAAACACCATATATTTT.

This chain joins TRBV5-4 and TRBJ2-5, with TRBD2 as a possible D gene (6 bases). Germline V gene lookup returns CDR1 SGHNT and CDR2 YYREEE (reference sequence). Trimming removed 2 bases at V and 5 bases at J, with 10 bases between. CDR3 size: 13 residues. CDR3 DNA sequence: TGTGCCAGCAGCTTCGCGGGGTGGGAGACCCAGTACTTC. It is translated as CASSFAGWETQYF.

V is TRBV19 and J is TRBJ2-5; 7 bases are a match to TRBD1. V shed 1 base and J 3 bases; nucleotides not matched to a gene: 2. CDR3 length: 14 amino acids. The germline gives CDR1 LNHDA, CDR2 SQIVND (reference sequence). CDR3 amino acids: CASSIGQGEETQYF. CDR3 bases: TGTGCCAGTAGTATAGGTCAGGGGGAAGAGACCCAGTACTTC.

The CDR3 coding sequence is TGCGCCAGCAGCCAAGACCGGGGGTACGAGCGTCAGACCCAGTACTTC. This sequence encodes CASSQDRGYERQTQYF. The J gene is TRBJ2-5, the V gene TRBV4-3, with D possibly TRBD2 on 6 matching bases. The germline CDR1 and CDR2 sequences are LGHNA and YSLEER. With 0 bases removed from V and 6 bases from J, the gap between germline ends came to 17 bases. The CDR3 covers 16 residues.

This clone was detected ten times or more. This chain connects TRBV4-3 to TRBJ1-1, with D possibly matching TRBD1 (5 bases). CDR3 length: 15 amino acids. Germline V lookup: CDR1 LGHNA, CDR2 YSLEER. Deletions cut 3 bases from V and 2 bases from J, with 13 bases between. The CDR3 is CASSHDRFANTEAFF. CDR3 DNA sequence: TGCGCCAGCAGCCACGACAGATTTGCAAACACTGAAGCTTTCTTT.

This chain connects TRBV3-1 (or the pseudogene TRBV3-2) to TRBJ2-1; D is unclear. Trimming left V 1 base short and J 5 bases short, with 15 bases between. Germline V CDR1 and CDR2: LGHDT, YNNKEL (reference sequence). CDR3 length: 16 residues. In nucleotides, the CDR3 is TGTGCCAGCAGCCAAGCGGCGCCAGGCCTTAACAATGAGCAGTTCTTC. Its protein is CASSQAAPGLNNEQFF.

J is TRBJ2-1 and V is TRBV6-5, with a tentative D call TRBD1 (5 bases). There are 15 residues in the CDR3. V was clipped by 6 bases and J by 2 bases, with 14 bases between them. The germline V gene encodes CDR1 MNHEY and CDR2 SVGAGI. Here the CDR3 reads CASRTTGSTYNEQFF. In DNA, the CDR3 is TGTGCCAGCAGAACCACAGGTTCCACCTACAATGAGCAGTTCTTC.

J is TRBJ2-5 and V is TRBV5-1, with TRBD2 identical over 12 bases. The length of the CDR3 is 18 residues. Per germline, CDR1 SGHRS and CDR2 YFSETQ. V dropped 4 bases and J dropped 5; count of bases not matched to a gene: 15. The CDR3 nucleotides read TGCGCCAGCAGCGCTAAACGACTAGCGGGGGCCCCAGGGGAGACCCAGTACTTC. It yields the protein CASSAKRLAGAPGETQYF.